The subject of this entry is one T cell receptor beta chain. This clonotype was counted ten times or more. Which antigen it targets is not known. The record has no base qualities; no much larger clone is one base away. Sample treatment or condition, as interpreted from the label and publication: allogeneic hematopoietic cell transplantation with graft depleted of TCRalphabeta T cells and CD19 B cells. The children who served as transplant recipients had been given grafts of TCRalphabeta/CD19-depleted allogeneic hematopoietic cells. CDR1 is given as SQVTM and CDR2 as ANQGSEA, both from the germline V gene. Trimming removed 6 bases from V and 0 bases from J, leaving 14 bases between the germline ends. Taken from cysteine to phenylalanine, the CDR3 has 14 residues. Just CDR3 DNA is preserved here, 42 bases in frame from base 1. Library preparation employed PCR. The run used an Illumina HiSeq 2500. To normalize quantification of the TCRbeta repertoire, the TCR libraries were built with molecular barcoding that relied on unique molecular identifiers. The public sequencing data were trimmed at Q25 with fastp and processed into clonotypes with MiXCR by TCRdb, which kept only in-frame beta chains. Rows are combined by CDR3 protein, so each entry shows the most common genes and DNA. In all, the sample holds about 210,000 distinct CDR3 sequences, and under 20% of those were seen once. The ten largest account for just under 45% of the sample.

This entry comes from a study of T-cell reconstitution after alpha-beta-depleted transplantation in children (dated by TCRdb to 2015 to 2016). For the study in its entirety: The study quantitatively tracked T-cell immune reconstitution after TCRalphabeta/CD19-depleted allogeneic hematopoietic cell transplantation in children using TCR repertoire profiling.

Points the paper makes about the study in general: In some patients, the high TCRbeta diversity seen at day 60 was put down to recipient T cells and intrathymic progenitors that had survived conditioning. Over the following months the frequencies of hyperexpanded clones went down, and after one year T-cell counts and TCRbeta diversity were mostly credited to newly produced T cells. The apparently early alphabetaT-cell count recovery about two months after transplant was reportedly dependent on only several hundred rapidly expanded clones derived from non-depleted graft cells.

This TCR was sampled from a male patient between 2 and 15 years old who had a stem cell transplant for acute lymphoblastic leukemia, so the T cells may come from the graft donor. The source was PBMCs, mostly from graft donor cells, collected 360 days after TCRalphabeta/CD19-depleted stem cell transplant. Recombination connected TRBV29-1 to TRBJ1-1, with a tentative D gene TRBD1 over 6 matching bases. The CDR3 is CSVAGTNLNTEAFF. The DNA sequence is given as TGCAGCGTCGCCGGGACAAACTTGAACACTGAAGCTTTCTTT.